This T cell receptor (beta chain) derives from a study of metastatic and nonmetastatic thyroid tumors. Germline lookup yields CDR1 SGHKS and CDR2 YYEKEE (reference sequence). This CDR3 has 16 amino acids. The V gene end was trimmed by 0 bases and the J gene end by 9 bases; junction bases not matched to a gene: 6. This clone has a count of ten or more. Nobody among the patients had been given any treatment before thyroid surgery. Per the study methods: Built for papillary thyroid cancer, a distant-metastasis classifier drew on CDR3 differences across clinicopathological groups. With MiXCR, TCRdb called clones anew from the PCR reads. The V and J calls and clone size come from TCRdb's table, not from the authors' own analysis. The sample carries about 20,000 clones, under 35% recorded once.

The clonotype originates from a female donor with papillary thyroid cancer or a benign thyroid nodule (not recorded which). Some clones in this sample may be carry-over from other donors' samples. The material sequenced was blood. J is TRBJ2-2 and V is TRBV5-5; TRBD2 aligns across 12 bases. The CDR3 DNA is TGTGCCAGCAGCTTGGGACTAGCGGGAGACCACCGGGAGCTGTTTTTT. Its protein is CASSLGLAGDHRELFF.